This is a list of T cell receptor beta chains from one sample in a study of blood T cell repertoires in COVID-19. Sequencing was performed with immunoSEQ multiplex PCR; in TCRdb, only in-frame clones are kept and a portion is missing. The sample yields 150,000 to 200,000 clones, about 84% seen once. Sample: peripheral blood. Receptors originate from a woman aged 25 to 39 with acute or convalescent COVID-19. CDR3s include the opening cysteine and the closing phenylalanine or tryptophan. D genes are given only for firm matches. The size of a clone is reported for some rows only, either as once, few or many, or as a class for expanded clones.

V: TRBV5-5; D: TRBD2; size: -; J: TRBJ2-2; DNA: TGTGCCAGCAGCCGGGAGGGATTATACACCGGGGAGCTGTTTTTT; CDR3: CASSREGLYTGELFF
V: TRBV6-2/TRBV6-3; D: -; size: -; J: TRBJ2-1; DNA: TGTGCCAGCAGCCTATTAAGGGGGTCCTACAATGAGCAGTTCTTC; CDR3: CASSLLRGSYNEQFF
V: TRBV5-1; D: -; size: -; J: TRBJ2-3; DNA: TGCGCCAGCAGCATTCATAGTATCTTAGATACGCAGTATTTT; CDR3: CASSIHSILDTQYF
V: TRBV30; D: -; size: -; J: TRBJ2-2; DNA: TGTGCCTGGAGCGGGGCGAACACCGGGGAGCTGTTTTTT; CDR3: CAWSGANTGELFF
V: TRBV2; D: -; size: -; J: TRBJ1-1; DNA: TGTGCCACTCGTTTGAGGCCCGAAGCTTTCTTT; CDR3: CATRLRPEAFF
V: TRBV28; D: -; size: -; J: TRBJ1-3; DNA: TGTGCCAGCAGTTTATCCTTTTCTGGAAACACCATATATTTT; CDR3: CASSLSFSGNTIYF
V: TRBV5-5; D: -; size: -; J: TRBJ1-2; DNA: TGTGCCAGCAGCGGGAGGGTCTATGGCTACACCTTC; CDR3: CASSGRVYGYTF
V: TRBV6-6; D: -; size: -; J: TRBJ2-2; DNA: TGTGCCAGCAGTTACGGGGCCACCCCCACCGGGGAGCTGTTTTTT; CDR3: CASSYGATPTGELFF
V: TRBV6-1; D: -; size: -; J: TRBJ1-1; DNA: TGTGCCAGCAGTGAAGGGAGAGGCCCCGGGGCTTTCTTT; CDR3: CASSEGRGPGAFF
V: TRBV4-1; D: -; size: once; J: TRBJ1-1; DNA: TGCGCCAGCAGCCAAGTCGGGGGAGGCGCTGAAGCTTTCTTT; CDR3: CASSQVGGGAEAFF
V: TRBV9; D: -; size: -; J: TRBJ2-5; DNA: TGTGCCAGCAGCGTAGTGGCGGGGGAGACCCAGTACTTC; CDR3: CASSVVAGETQYF
V: TRBV7-8; D: TRBD1; size: -; J: TRBJ2-5; DNA: TGTGCCAGCAGCTTAAGGGGACAGGGCTTGTACCAAGAGACCCAGTACTTC; CDR3: CASSLRGQGLYQETQYF
V: TRBV3-1/TRBV3-2; D: -; size: few; J: TRBJ1-3; DNA: TGTGCCAGCAGCCAAGGGTCAGGGGGAAACACCATATATTTT; CDR3: CASSQGSGGNTIYF
V: TRBV28; D: -; size: -; J: TRBJ1-1; DNA: TGTGCCAGCAGAGAGTTGGACAAGAACACTGAAGCTTTCTTT; CDR3: CASRELDKNTEAFF
V: TRBV13; D: TRBD2; size: -; J: TRBJ2-1; DNA: TGTGCCAGCAGAGAGGGACTAGTCTATGAGCAGTTCTTC; CDR3: CASREGLVYEQFF
V: TRBV3-1/TRBV3-2; D: -; size: -; J: TRBJ1-1; DNA: TGTGCCAGCAGGCAGGGTCGTGGGCAGGGAGCTTTCTTT; CDR3: CASRQGRGQGAFF
V: TRBV3-1/TRBV3-2; D: -; size: -; J: TRBJ1-6; DNA: TGTGCCAGCAGCCAAGCTGCCAGGGGTAATTCACCCCTCCACTTT; CDR3: CASSQAARGNSPLHF
V: TRBV6-5; D: -; size: -; J: TRBJ1-1; DNA: TGTGCCAGCAGTTACGTAGGGGGCACTGAAGCTTTCTTT; CDR3: CASSYVGGTEAFF
V: TRBV5-8; D: TRBD1; size: -; J: TRBJ1-4; DNA: TGTGCCAGCAGCGGGGACAGGGGGGAAAAACTGTTTTTT; CDR3: CASSGDRGEKLFF
V: TRBV19; D: TRBD2; size: -; J: TRBJ2-1; DNA: TGTGCCAGTAGTATCCCCGCCGGGACTAGCGGTGAGCAGTTCTTC; CDR3: CASSIPAGTSGEQFF
V: TRBV5-6; D: -; size: -; J: TRBJ1-2; DNA: TGTGCCAGCAGCTTTCGGGACTTACCACCGAGGGATGGCTACACCTTC; CDR3: CASSFRDLPPRDGYTF
V: TRBV19; D: -; size: -; J: TRBJ1-1; DNA: TGTGCCAGTAGCCCTGCCGGGACAATCAACACTGAAGCTTTCTTT; CDR3: CASSPAGTINTEAFF
V: TRBV11-2; D: -; size: -; J: TRBJ1-4; DNA: TGTGCCAGCAGCTTAGGGAGGTCAGGCTCCTTTAATGAAAAACTGTTTTTT; CDR3: CASSLGRSGSFNEKLFF
V: TRBV6-5; D: -; size: few; J: TRBJ2-3; DNA: TGTGCCAGCAGTCCCAAGACAAACACAGATACGCAGTATTTT; CDR3: CASSPKTNTDTQYF
V: TRBV4-2; D: -; size: few; J: TRBJ1-4; DNA: TGTGCCAGCAGCCGGTCGGGGTCTGAAAAACTGTTTTTT; CDR3: CASSRSGSEKLFF
V: TRBV10-3; D: -; size: -; J: TRBJ1-6; DNA: TGTGCCATCAGTGAGTCGTCGGGTGGTTTCCACGATTCACCCCTCCACTTT; CDR3: CAISESSGGFHDSPLHF
V: TRBV29-1; D: -; size: -; J: TRBJ1-1; DNA: TGCAGCGTTAACGTTTGGGGCAACACTGAAGCTTTCTTT; CDR3: CSVNVWGNTEAFF
V: TRBV4-1; D: TRBD2; size: few; J: TRBJ2-7; DNA: TGCGCCAGCAGCCAAGTCGGGACTAGCGGGAAGATCGACGAGCAGTACTTC; CDR3: CASSQVGTSGKIDEQYF
V: TRBV10-3; D: -; size: -; J: TRBJ1-1; DNA: TGTGCCATCAGTGATCGGGGGGGAATGAACACTGAAGCTTTCTTT; CDR3: CAISDRGGMNTEAFF
V: TRBV6-5; D: TRBD1; size: once; J: TRBJ1-2; DNA: TGTGCCAGCACAAACAGGGGGCTAGCTGGCTACACCTTC; CDR3: CASTNRGLAGYTF
V: TRBV6-5; D: -; size: -; J: TRBJ2-1; DNA: TGTGCCAGCACCAGAAGCTCCTACAATGAGCAGTTCTTC; CDR3: CASTRSSYNEQFF
V: TRBV7-7; D: TRBD1; size: -; J: TRBJ2-6; DNA: TGTGCCAGCAGCTTAGGATTCGGGACAGGGGATTCTCCTGGGGCCAACGTCCTGACTTTC; CDR3: CASSLGFGTGDSPGANVLTF
V: TRBV19; D: -; size: few; J: TRBJ1-6; DNA: TGTGCCAGTAGTACTCGCGGTCCCACCAATTCACCCCTCCACTTT; CDR3: CASSTRGPTNSPLHF
V: TRBV2; D: TRBD1; size: -; J: TRBJ2-1; DNA: TGTGCCAGCAGTGAAGGACCCGGGACAGGGTACAATGAGCAGTTCTTC; CDR3: CASSEGPGTGYNEQFF
V: TRBV20-1; D: -; size: few; J: TRBJ2-4; DNA: TGCAGTGCTAGTTCCGGGTTCGGAAACATTCAGTACTTC; CDR3: CSASSGFGNIQYF
V: TRBV21-1; D: -; size: -; J: TRBJ2-5; DNA: TGTGCCAGCAGCTGGGGGAAGGGACTAGCGGGAGGGGTCCAAGAGACCCAGTACTTC; CDR3: CASSWGKGLAGGVQETQYF
V: TRBV7-2; D: TRBD1; size: -; J: TRBJ2-2; DNA: TGTGCCAGCAGCCCCGGGACAGGGGTCAGTACCGGGGAGCTGTTTTTT; CDR3: CASSPGTGVSTGELFF
V: TRBV5-3; D: -; size: -; J: TRBJ1-2; DNA: TGTGCCAGAAGCTTGAGGTGCCCCCCGGGCTATGGCTACACCTTC; CDR3: CARSLRCPPGYGYTF
V: TRBV28; D: -; size: -; J: TRBJ2-7; DNA: TGTGCCAGCAGTTCCCACATACAGGGCCGAGAGCAGTACTTC; CDR3: CASSSHIQGREQYF
V: TRBV28; D: TRBD1; size: -; J: TRBJ1-5; DNA: TGTGCCAGCAGTTGGGGCGACAGGGATGGTCAGCCCCAGCATTTT; CDR3: CASSWGDRDGQPQHF
V: TRBV2; D: -; size: once; J: TRBJ1-2; DNA: TGTGCCAGCAGTGAAAACGGTTTCTATGGCTACACCTTC; CDR3: CASSENGFYGYTF
V: TRBV14; D: -; size: -; J: TRBJ1-3; DNA: TGTGCCAGCAGCCAAGATTGGGAGGCAGCTGGAAACACCATATATTTT; CDR3: CASSQDWEAAGNTIYF
V: TRBV6-2/TRBV6-3; D: -; size: -; J: TRBJ1-1; DNA: TGTGCCAGCAGCAGACTTATCGACAGGAAAGGCACTGAAGCTTTCTTT; CDR3: CASSRLIDRKGTEAFF
V: TRBV11-2; D: -; size: -; J: TRBJ2-7; DNA: TGTGCCAGCAGCTTAGACGGGGGAACCTACGAGCAGTACTTC; CDR3: CASSLDGGTYEQYF
V: TRBV7-2; D: TRBD2; size: -; J: TRBJ2-5; DNA: TGTGCCAGCAGCCCCTCATTCTCTAGCGGGAGCCTGGAGACCCAGTACTTC; CDR3: CASSPSFSSGSLETQYF
V: TRBV15; D: -; size: -; J: TRBJ1-4; DNA: TGTGCCACCAGCAGAGATTATGGGGGCACTAATGAAAAACTGTTTTTT; CDR3: CATSRDYGGTNEKLFF